The 27 T cell receptor beta chains given below trace back to one sample, sequenced in a study of breast tumors, draining lymph nodes, adjacent tissues listed by TCRdb under 2016. The axillary draining lymph nodes of breast cancer patients were the source of the lymph node samples. To prepare the library, multiplex PCR was applied. TCRdb records Illumina HiSeq 2000 as the sequencer. In-frame beta chains were kept once TCRdb had trimmed the public reads at Q25 with fastp and called clones with MiXCR. Rows with a matching CDR3 protein are joined into one entry that keeps the most common DNA and genes. The sample table shows 100,000 to 150,000 distinct CDR3 sequences, and under 25% are seen once. The ten largest clones take up roughly 2.5% of the sample. Sequenced input: axillary lymph node tissue. These receptors were collected from a female donor with breast cancer. Some clones in this sample may be carry-over from other donors' samples.

This clonotype was picked up many times. The rearrangement joins TRBV20-1 to TRBJ2-1, with TRBD2 as a possible D gene (5 bases). This CDR3 comprises 12 residues. The germline V gene has CDR1 DFQATT and CDR2 SNEGSKA (reference sequence). Deletions cut 6 bases from V and 4 bases from J, with 10 bases between. CDR3 region: CSATSGYNEQFF. CDR3 DNA sequence: TGCAGTGCCACATCGGGGTACAATGAGCAGTTCTTC.

This clonotype was counted between two and nine times. Given a much more abundant clone one base away, this may be a read error. CDR3 nucleotide sequence: TGCAGTGCTAGGCTGCAAGGGGCCCTCCCCCACGAGCAGTACTTC. Translated: CSARLQGALPHEQYF. The V gene is TRBV20-1, the J gene TRBJ2-7; TRBD1 might be the D (5 bases). The CDR3 runs 15 residues. The ends were cut back, 3 bases at V and 5 bases at J, with 20 bases in the middle. Germline V CDR1 and CDR2: DFQATT, SNEGSKA (reference sequence).

As regards this clonotype: This may be a read error: a much more frequent sequence differs by one nucleotide. The chain carries TRBV12-3 or TRBV12-4 and TRBJ2-1, with unresolved D. The CDR3 length is 14 residues. The CDR3 loop reads CASSLESGYNEQSF. The CDR3 region has the DNA TGTGCCAGCAGTTTAGAATCCGGTTACAATGAGCAGTCCTTC.

The V and J genes are TRBV5-6 and TRBJ2-1; 12 nucleotides align to TRBD1. V trimming: 3 bases; J trimming: 8 bases; junction bases outside the gene matches: 6. CDR1 is SGHDT and CDR2 is YYEEEE in the germline V gene. CDR3 size: 15 residues. As DNA, the CDR3 is TGTGCCAGCAGCTCTCCCGGGACAGGGGGCGATGAGCAGTTCTTC. Its protein is CASSSPGTGGDEQFF.

This clonotype came up once. At one end the junction does not follow the germline gene, possibly because of a read error. The V gene is TRBV11-3, the J gene TRBJ2-3, with 8 bases fitting TRBD2. The CDR3 covers 15 residues. Germline V gives CDR1 SGHNT, CDR2 YENEEA. DNA for the CDR3: TGTGCCAGCAGCGGGAGCGGGGGCTCCACAGATGCGCAGTATTTT. Protein: CASSGSGGSTDAQYF. Filled out from reference TRBV11-3 and TRBJ2-3, the complete variable domain reads EAGVVQSPRYKIIEKKQPVAFWCNPISGHNTLYWYLQNLGQGPELLIRYENEEAVDDSQLPKDRFSAERLKGVDSTLKIQPAELGDSAVYLCASSGSGGSTDAQYFGPGTRLTVL.

This clonotype was seen many times. The chain uses TRBV12-3 or TRBV12-4 and TRBJ2-1; TRBD2 matches 12 bases. CDR3 size: 14 residues. Trimming removed 6 bases from V and 8 bases from J; junction bases left unmatched: 5. The CDR3 region has the DNA TGTGCCAGCAGATCGACTAGCGGGAGCCATGAGCAGTTCTTC. Translated: CASRSTSGSHEQFF.

About this clonotype: The junction and the germline gene differ at one end; a read error may be behind it. This chain joins TRBV6-4 and TRBJ2-7; TRBD2 matches 13 bases. The CDR3 has 15 amino acids. The germline gives CDR1 MRHNA, CDR2 SNTAGT. CDR3 bases: TGTGCCAGCAGTGAGGGGGGACTAGCGGGAACCCGGACAGTCTTC. Translated, it gives CASSEGGLAGTRTVF.

This clonotype was detected many times. The rearrangement uses TRBV5-1 and TRBJ1-2; 11 bases fit TRBD1. Germline CDR1 reads SGHRS; CDR2 reads YFSETQ. Losses at the gene ends were 4 bases for V and 5 bases for J; bases not matched to a gene: 10. This CDR3 spans 16 amino acids. CDR3 loop: CASSDEGQGAGYGYTF. For the CDR3, the DNA is TGCGCCAGCAGCGATGAAGGACAGGGGGCGGGATATGGCTACACCTTC.

This clonotype has at least ten counts. The CDR3 reads CASSVQIWDGYTF. CDR3 nucleotides: TGTGCCAGCAGTGTACAGATTTGGGATGGCTACACCTTC. This chain joins TRBV7-2 and TRBJ1-2; D remains ambiguous. The CDR3 runs to 13 residues. The V gene's germline CDR1 is SGHTA and CDR2 FQGNSA. V gave up 6 bases and J gave up 6 bases, with 14 bases separating them.

Only a few counts were recorded for this clonotype. V gene TRBV28 combines with J gene TRBJ2-7; 7 bases agree with TRBD1. V was pared by 7 bases and J by 3 bases, with 15 bases of the junction left unmatched. Germline lookup yields CDR1 MDHEN and CDR2 SYDVKM. The CDR3 runs 16 residues. The CDR3 region is CASNNNAGTDFYEQYF. The CDR3 DNA is TGTGCCAGCAATAACAACGCCGGGACAGATTTCTACGAGCAGTACTTC. The full variable domain, with the rest looked up from reference TRBV28 and TRBJ2-7, is DVKVTQSSRYLVKRTGEKVFLECVQDMDHENMFWYRQDPGLGLRLIYFSYDVKMKEKGDIPEGYSVSREKKERFSLILESASTNQTSMYLCASNNNAGTDFYEQYFGPGTRLTVT.

The rearrangement uses TRBV28 and TRBJ2-3, with D hard to call. Germline loops: CDR1 MDHEN, CDR2 SYDVKM. This CDR3 has 13 amino acids. The V gene lost 1 base and the J gene lost 0 bases, with 2 bases spanning the gap. The chain's CDR3 is CASSLYSTDTQYF. CDR3 coding DNA: TGTGCCAGCAGTTTATACAGCACAGATACGCAGTATTTT.

There are many counts of this clonotype. The chain has TRBV6-5 and TRBJ2-3, with no clear D. CDR3 length: 11 amino acids. V lost 7 bases, J lost 5 bases, and 7 bases lay in between. The germline V gene encodes CDR1 MNHEY and CDR2 SVGAGI. DNA of the CDR3: TGTGCCAGCACAGTTCAAGATACGCAGTATTTT. Translated: CASTVQDTQYF.

Details on this clonotype: Given a much more abundant clone one base away, this may be a read error. The conserved phenylalanine or tryptophan is not found at the CDR3 terminus, so this likely reflects a read error. The V and J genes are TRBV30 and TRBJ2-3, with 7 bases aligning to TRBD1. The ends lost 4 bases at V and 2 bases at J; junction bases unmatched: 3. The CDR3 runs to 13 residues. CDR1 is GTSNPN and CDR2 is SVGIG in the germline V gene (reference sequence). CDR3 bases: TGTGCCTGGAAGGGACAGCACACAGATACGCAGTATTCT. It yields the protein CAWKGQHTDTQYS.

The V and J genes are TRBV19 and TRBJ1-2; 9 bases are shared with TRBD1. Germline V gene data show CDR1 as LNHDA and CDR2 as SQIVND (reference sequence). The CDR3 is 14 amino acids. Trimming removed 6 bases from V and 5 bases from J; junction bases left unmatched: 7. CDR3 sequence reads: CASSTPGQGYGYTF. CDR3 DNA: TGTGCCAGTAGCACTCCGGGACAGGGATATGGCTACACCTTC.

This clonotype has a count of ten or more. The rearrangement uses TRBV2 and TRBJ2-3; D is perhaps TRBD2 (5 bases). CDR3 size: 15 residues. V lost 3 bases and J lost 7, with 17 bases in between. Germline CDR1 and CDR2: SNHLY and FYNNEI. CDR3 sequence: CASSERANLMNTQYF. The CDR3 DNA reads TGTGCCAGCAGTGAGCGGGCCAACCTTATGAATACGCAGTATTTT.

Comment on this clonotype: One end of the junction is discordant with germline, which a read error may explain. The J gene is TRBJ2-5, the V gene TRBV30; TRBD1 agrees at 8 bases. There are 14 residues in the CDR3. Per the germline V gene, CDR1 is GTSNPN and CDR2 is SVGIG (reference sequence). The CDR3 DNA follows: TGTGCCTGGGGGAGCAAGACAGGGGCCGAGACCCAGTCCTTC. This gives the protein CAWGSKTGAETQSF.

This clonotype was found many times. The rearrangement joins TRBV20-1 to TRBJ2-1; no firm D call. The CDR3 consists of 12 residues. V dropped 0 bases and J dropped 9 bases, with 9 bases sitting between them. Germline V gene sequence: CDR1 DFQATT, CDR2 SNEGSKA (reference sequence). CDR3: CSARDSAPEQFF. The CDR3, as DNA: TGCAGTGCTAGAGACTCGGCTCCTGAGCAGTTCTTC.

There are many counts of this clonotype. The rearrangement links TRBV20-1 to TRBJ2-3; TRBD2 aligns across 9 bases. The CDR3 has 16 residues. In germline, CDR1 is DFQATT, CDR2 SNEGSKA (reference sequence). J gave up 0 bases and V 3 bases, and 7 bases lay outside the gene matches. The CDR3 spells CSASDTGTSSTDTQYF. The DNA for the CDR3 is TGCAGTGCTAGCGATACCGGGACTAGCAGCACAGATACGCAGTATTTT.

Worth noting for this clonotype: A much larger clone lies a single base off, so this may be a read error. The J gene is TRBJ1-2, the V gene TRBV28; 9 bases align to TRBD1. CDR3 size: 14 residues. Germline V CDR1 and CDR2: MDHEN, SYDVKM. The ends lost 7 bases at V and 4 bases at J; junction bases unmatched: 7. The CDR3 DNA reads as TGTGCCAGCAATCGTGACAGGGGGGTCTATGGCTACACCTTC. It codes for CASNRDRGVYGYTF.

This clonotype was recorded at least ten times. This rearrangement joins TRBV12-3 or TRBV12-4 to TRBJ2-3; TRBD2 matches 10 bases. The CDR3 runs 17 residues. The trim removed 7 bases at V and 2 bases at J, leaving 12 bases unmatched. The CDR3 sequence: CASTHGGTSADTDTQYF. The CDR3 DNA follows: TGTGCCAGCACCCATGGGGGGACTAGCGCCGACACAGATACGCAGTATTTT.

V is TRBV6-1 and J is TRBJ1-5; 7 nucleotides match TRBD1. V was clipped by 4 bases and J by 1 base; unmatched bases: 1. Germline lookup yields CDR1 MNHNS and CDR2 SASEGT. The CDR3 length is 14 residues. CDR3 nucleotide sequence: TGTGCCAGCAGTGCCAGGGGGAGCAATCAGCCCCAGCATTTT. Translation gives CASSARGSNQPQHF.

This clonotype has a handful of counts. This chain connects TRBV12-5 to TRBJ2-1, with 8 bases fitting TRBD2. V dropped 4 bases and J dropped 3; count of bases not matched to a gene: 11. Germline V gene lookup returns CDR1 LGHNT and CDR2 FRNRAP. This CDR3 has 17 amino acids. CDR3 DNA sequence: TGTGCTAGTGGTTCGACCTTAGCGGGACCTGTCTACAATGAGCAGTTCTTC. As protein: CASGSTLAGPVYNEQFF.

This clonotype was found many times. This chain joins TRBV4-1 and TRBJ2-3; D might be TRBD1 (6 bases). The length of the CDR3 is 16 residues. Trimming cost V 1 base and J 4 bases, with 15 bases left between them. Looked up from germline, CDR1 is MGHRA and CDR2 is YSYEKL. This CDR3 is CASSQGAGTLADTQYF. The CDR3 DNA follows: TGCGCCAGCAGCCAAGGGGCAGGGACACTTGCAGATACGCAGTATTTT.

To note about this clonotype: This could be a read error, since a much larger clone is one nucleotide away. The rearrangement uses TRBV12-3 or TRBV12-4 and TRBJ2-7; D perhaps matches TRBD1 (5 bases). The CDR3 runs 15 residues. The CDR3 is CASSLVAGKSYERYF. CDR3 nucleotide sequence: TGTGCCAGCAGTTTAGTGGCAGGGAAATCCTACGAGCGGTACTTC.

CDR3 bases: TGTGCCAGCAGCCAAGGACAGGATATGCTACCCCTCCACTTT. Its protein is CASSQGQDMLPLHF. J is TRBJ1-6 and V is TRBV3-1, with D possibly TRBD1 on 6 matching bases. The CDR3 is made up of 14 amino acids. CDR1 is LGHDT and CDR2 is YNNKEL in the germline V gene (reference sequence). Trimming removed 1 base at V and 12 bases at J, with 13 bases between.

This clonotype was picked up many times. This CDR3 is CASSVRTSLTDTQYF. The CDR3 nucleotides read TGTGCCAGCAGTGTACGGACTAGCCTCACAGATACGCAGTATTTT. The chain is built from TRBV6-4 and TRBJ2-3; 8 bases line up with TRBD2. Germline V gene sequence: CDR1 MRHNA, CDR2 SNTAGT. The trim removed 4 bases at V and 2 bases at J, leaving 5 bases unmatched. This CDR3 is built from 15 residues.

Turning to this clonotype: Just one base apart from a much larger clone, this may be a read error. Here the CDR3 omits its conserved ending phenylalanine or tryptophan, so a read error is the likely source. The chain recombines TRBV6-2 or TRBV6-3 with TRBJ2-3; 12 nucleotides align to TRBD2. Looked up from germline, CDR1 is MNHEY and CDR2 is SVGEGT. The CDR3 sequence is 18 residues long. V trimming: 4 bases; J trimming: 2 bases; junction bases outside the gene matches: 10. As DNA, the CDR3 is TGTGCCAGCAGTTCCCTCTCCCTAGCGGGAGGGTACACAGATACGCAGTATCTT. Its translation is CASSSLSLAGGYTDTQYL.